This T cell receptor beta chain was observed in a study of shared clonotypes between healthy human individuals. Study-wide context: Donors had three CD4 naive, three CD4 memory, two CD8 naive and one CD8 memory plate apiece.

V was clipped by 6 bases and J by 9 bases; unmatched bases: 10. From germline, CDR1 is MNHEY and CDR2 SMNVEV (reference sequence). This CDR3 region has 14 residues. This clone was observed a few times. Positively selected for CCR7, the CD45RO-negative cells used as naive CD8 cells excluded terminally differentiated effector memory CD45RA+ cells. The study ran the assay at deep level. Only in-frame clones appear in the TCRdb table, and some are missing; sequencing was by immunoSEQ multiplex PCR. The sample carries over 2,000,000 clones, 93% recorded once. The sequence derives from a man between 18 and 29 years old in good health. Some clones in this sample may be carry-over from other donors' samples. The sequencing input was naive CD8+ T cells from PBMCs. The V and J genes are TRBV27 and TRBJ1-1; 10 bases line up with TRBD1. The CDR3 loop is CASSLTGGPTKAFF. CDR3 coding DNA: TGTGCCAGCAGCCTGACAGGGGGCCCCACCAAAGCTTTCTTT.